This passage covers 24 T cell receptor beta chains from one sample sequenced in a study of T cells in Graves' hyperthyroidism and ophthalmopathy. Amplified TCR beta CDR3 regions derived from RNA transcripts. The HTBI primer set was used in a first-round RT-PCR of the TCR CDR3. TCRdb called the multiplex PCR reads again in MiXCR, with one record for every CDR3 protein. The table has 360,000 or so distinct CDR3 sequences, around 15% seen once; the top ten hold roughly a fifth. The sequencing input was blood. All receptors derive from a woman aged 55-70 years with Graves' ophthalmopathy.

This clonotype has more than one count but fewer than ten. The chain uses TRBV29-1 and TRBJ2-7; 8 positions match TRBD2. This CDR3 contains 13 residues. CDR1 and CDR2 from the germline V gene are SQVTM and ANQGSEA. V lost 6 bases, J lost 7 bases, and 11 bases stayed unmatched. For the CDR3, the DNA is TGCAGCGTGACCTTCGGGGGGGCGGGTGAGCAGTACTTC. Amino acid sequence: CSVTFGGAGEQYF.

This clonotype came up many times. The rearrangement links TRBV28 to TRBJ2-5; D gene ambiguous. CDR1 MDHEN and CDR2 SYDVKM come from the germline V gene. Trimming took 6 bases from V and 4 from J, leaving 9 bases between them. The CDR3 runs to 12 residues. The CDR3 protein is CASRLAGETQYF. CDR3 DNA sequence: TGTGCCAGCAGGCTGGCTGGAGAGACCCAGTACTTC.

The chain links TRBV9 to TRBJ2-1; D is ambiguous. Per the germline V gene, CDR1 is SGDLS and CDR2 is YYNGEE. V was clipped by 0 bases and J by 8 bases, with 6 bases between them. The CDR3 is 12 residues long. The CDR3 DNA reads as TGTGCCAGCAGCGTAGTAGATCATGAGCAGTTCTTC. The encoded protein is CASSVVDHEQFF.

V gene TRBV20-1 combines with J gene TRBJ2-7; 10 bases agree with TRBD2. The CDR3 loop spans 13 amino acids. From germline, CDR1 is DFQATT and CDR2 SNEGSKA (reference sequence). The V and J ends lost 8 bases and 3 bases, in that order; junction bases with no gene match: 7. The CDR3 DNA is TGCAGTTCAACTACTAGCGGGGACTACGAGCAGTACTTC. Encoded protein: CSSTTSGDYEQYF.

V gene TRBV4-2 combines with J gene TRBJ1-1; D remains unclear. Germline CDR1 is LGHNA and CDR2 is YNFKEQ. CDR3 length: 13 residues. V was pared by 4 bases and J by 1 base, with 7 bases between. The chain's CDR3 is CASSPWTNTEAFF. DNA for the CDR3: TGTGCCAGCAGCCCCTGGACGAACACTGAAGCTTTCTTT.

The chain has TRBV6-2 or TRBV6-3 and TRBJ2-3; D remains unclear. The V end lost 6 bases, the J end lost 3 bases, and 7 bases lay between the germline ends. The CDR3 has 12 residues. In germline, CDR1 is MNHEY, CDR2 SVGEGT. The CDR3 region has the DNA TGTGCCAGCAGACTCCGAACAGATACGCAGTATTTT. Its protein product is CASRLRTDTQYF.

This clonotype was seen more than once but under ten times. The V and J genes are TRBV11-1 and TRBJ2-7, with D possibly matching TRBD2 (6 bases). The germline V gene encodes CDR1 SGHAT and CDR2 FQDESV (reference sequence). V was pared by 4 bases and J by 2 bases, with 12 bases between. CDR3 length: 14 amino acids. CDR3: CASSWGVATYEQYF. The CDR3 DNA reads TGTGCCAGCAGCTGGGGGGTGGCAACCTACGAGCAGTACTTC. Together with reference TRBV11-1 and TRBJ2-7, the CDR3 gives the full variable domain: EAEVAQSPRYKITEKSQAVAFWCDPISGHATLYWYRQILGQGPELLVQFQDESVVDDSQLPKDRFSAERLKGVDSTLKIQPAELGDSAMYLCASSWGVATYEQYFGPGTRLTVT.

This clonotype has ten or more counts. The chain joins TRBV6-1 to TRBJ1-5; TRBD1 matches at 7 bases. The ends lost 6 bases at V and 2 bases at J; junction bases unmatched: 7. The CDR3 runs 15 residues. Germline V gene data show CDR1 as MNHNS and CDR2 as SASEGT. CDR3 DNA sequence: TGTGCCAGCAGGACCACTGACAGGGGCAATCAGCCCCAGCATTTT. The encoded protein is CASRTTDRGNQPQHF.

This clonotype was found many times. This chain links TRBV5-1 with TRBJ2-3; no clear D gene. The CDR3 sequence is 14 residues long. Trimming took off 4 bases at V and 0 bases at J, with 9 bases between the two ends. CDR1 and CDR2 from the germline V gene are SGHRS and YFSETQ. The CDR3: CASSLDPSTDTQYF. CDR3 in DNA: TGCGCCAGCAGCCTGGACCCTAGCACAGATACGCAGTATTTT.

For this clonotype: This may stem from a read error, because a much larger clone lies one nucleotide away. The V gene is TRBV7-3, the J gene TRBJ2-7; TRBD2 might be the D (7 bases). CDR1 and CDR2 (germline): SGHTA, FQGTGA. V gave up 5 bases and J gave up 7 bases, with 18 bases separating them. This CDR3 contains 14 residues. DNA for the CDR3: TGTGCCAGCAGCCCTGGGGGGGGGGGCTTGGAGCAGTACTTC. Translated, it gives CASSPGGGGLEQYF.

Only a few counts were recorded for this clonotype. The V call is TRBV20-1, the J call TRBJ2-7; D remains unclear. Trimming cost V 1 base and J 9 bases, with 13 bases left between them. The CDR3 sequence is 12 residues long. Germline loops: CDR1 DFQATT, CDR2 SNEGSKA (reference sequence). DNA of the CDR3: TGCAGTGCTAGAGCCCCCAATGAAGGGCAGTACTTC. Amino acid sequence: CSARAPNEGQYF.

Regarding this clonotype: A much bigger clone sits one base away, suggesting this may be a read error. This sequence joins TRBV5-1 and TRBJ2-7; D gene ambiguous. V was cut by 0 bases and J by 6 bases, with 13 bases left in between. The CDR3 extends over 14 amino acids. Germline V gene lookup returns CDR1 SGHRS and CDR2 YFSETQ. The DNA for the CDR3 is TGCGCCAGCAGCTTGGAAGGACCCCTGGTCGAGCAGTACTTC. It specifies CASSLEGPLVEQYF.

In its sample, this clonotype was seen many times. V is TRBV28 and J is TRBJ2-7; 8 bases agree with TRBD1. This CDR3 is built from 16 residues. CDR1 is MDHEN, CDR2 SYDVKM, per germline. Losses at the gene ends were 5 bases for V and 1 base for J; bases not matched to a gene: 10. In DNA form, the CDR3 reads TGTGCCAGCAGTCCGGTAGGACAGGGTACTTCCTACGAGCAGTACTTC. Translation: CASSPVGQGTSYEQYF.

This clonotype was seen repeatedly, ten times or more. The gene calls are TRBV4-1 and TRBJ2-3; possibly TRBD1 for D (8 bases). Germline CDR1 reads MGHRA; CDR2 reads YSYEKL. The CDR3 is made up of 15 amino acids. Trimming left V 2 bases short and J 9 bases short, with 18 bases between. The CDR3 DNA reads as TGCGCCAGCAGCCAACCAGCGGGACAGGACGTAACGCAGTATTTT. Translation gives CASSQPAGQDVTQYF.

This clonotype was detected ten times or more. The rearrangement joins TRBV2 to TRBJ2-1; TRBD2 matches at 13 bases. V dropped 4 bases and J dropped 5; count of bases not matched to a gene: 8. Germline assignment: CDR1 SNHLY and CDR2 FYNNEI. CDR3 length: 17 residues. The CDR3 nucleotides read TGTGCCAGCAGTGGATCAAGGACTAGCGGGAGAGACAATGAGCAGTTCTTC. It is translated as CASSGSRTSGRDNEQFF.

The CDR3 nucleotides read TGTGCCAGCAGCCTCGGACTAGCGGTTGGGAATGAGCAGTTCTTC. It yields the protein CASSLGLAVGNEQFF. The chain carries TRBV3-1 and TRBJ2-1, with 10 bases fitting TRBD2. In germline, CDR1 is LGHDT, CDR2 YNNKEL (reference sequence). V lost 4 bases to trimming and J lost 7 bases; unmatched junction nucleotides: 7. CDR3 length: 15 residues.

This chain links TRBV4-1 with TRBJ1-6; D is perhaps TRBD1 (6 bases). The ends were cut back, 0 bases at V and 9 bases at J, with 15 bases in the middle. Germline lookup yields CDR1 MGHRA and CDR2 YSYEKL. This CDR3 contains 16 residues. CDR3 sequence reads: CASSQDSHREGSPLHF. In DNA form, the CDR3 reads TGCGCCAGCAGCCAAGATTCGCACAGGGAAGGTTCACCCCTCCACTTT.

V is TRBV12-5 and J is TRBJ2-7; 10 bases align to TRBD2. In germline, CDR1 is LGHNT, CDR2 FRNRAP. This CDR3 comprises 15 residues. After removal of 1 base from V and 6 bases from J, the junction contained 6 bases not matched to a gene. The CDR3 bases are TGTGCTAGTGGTTTGGGGCTAGCGGGAGTAGGCGAGCAGTACTTC. Translation gives CASGLGLAGVGEQYF.

This clonotype was seen many times. The CDR3 loop reads CASSYDLQAGASTDTQYF. CDR3 DNA: TGCGCCAGCAGCTACGATCTACAAGCGGGAGCAAGCACAGATACGCAGTATTTT. The V gene is TRBV5-1, the J gene TRBJ2-3, with 8 bases that match TRBD2. The CDR3 totals 18 residues. Per germline, CDR1 SGHRS and CDR2 YFSETQ. Unmatched junction bases numbered 12, after V lost 3 bases and J lost 0 bases.

This clonotype turned up a few times. This chain joins TRBV6-1 and TRBJ2-2; 9 bases fit TRBD2. Germline values: CDR1 MNHNS, CDR2 SASEGT. V gave up 7 bases and J gave up 5 bases; unmatched junction bases: 17. This CDR3 contains 18 residues. CDR3: CASIPGVLAGFFTGELFF. The CDR3 DNA follows: TGTGCCAGCATTCCCGGGGTGCTAGCGGGATTTTTTACCGGGGAGCTGTTTTTT.

V gene TRBV27 combines with J gene TRBJ2-7; D possibly corresponds to TRBD2 (5 bases). CDR3 length: 14 amino acids. CDR1 MNHEY and CDR2 SMNVEV come from the germline V gene (reference sequence). With 1 base removed from V and 1 base from J, the gap between germline ends came to 8 bases. The CDR3 sequence is CASSLLLGSYEQYF. The CDR3 DNA sequence: TGTGCCAGCAGTTTATTACTAGGTTCCTACGAGCAGTACTTC.

This clonotype was counted many times. The rearrangement joins TRBV11-2 to TRBJ2-2; 7 bases are shared with TRBD2. The CDR3 covers 14 residues. Trimming at V came to 8 bases and at J to 2 bases, leaving 5 bases not matched to a gene. The germline CDR1 and CDR2 sequences are SGHAT and FQNNGV. This chain's CDR3 is CASRLADNTGELFF. CDR3 DNA: TGTGCCAGCCGGCTAGCGGATAACACCGGGGAGCTGTTTTTT.

The chain couples TRBV29-1 to TRBJ2-1; the D gene is possibly TRBD2 (6 bases). Germline CDR1 and CDR2: SQVTM and ANQGSEA. CDR3 length: 13 residues. Trimming pared 4 bases from V and 5 bases from J, leaving 12 bases between. CDR3: CSVVTGVDNEQFF. DNA of the CDR3: TGCAGCGTTGTAACGGGAGTAGACAATGAGCAGTTCTTC.

The chain uses TRBV14 and TRBJ2-7; 13 bases are shared with TRBD2. The germline V gene has CDR1 SGHDN and CDR2 FVKESK. The CDR3 contains 15 residues. The ends lost 4 bases at V and 7 bases at J; junction bases unmatched: 7. The CDR3 protein is CASSPPGLAGLEQYF. The CDR3 DNA is TGTGCCAGCAGCCCCCCGGGACTAGCGGGACTTGAGCAGTACTTC.